One sample yielded the 26 T cell receptor beta chains listed below, sequenced in a study of blood T cell repertoires in COVID-19. Generated by immunoSEQ multiplex PCR, the TCRdb table keeps only in-frame clones and is missing some. The data hold about 200,000 clones, with about 86% observed a single time. Sequencing used PBMCs or T cells enriched from blood (not recorded which). All receptors derive from a woman in her 30s who had been exposed to COVID-19.

J is TRBJ1-1 and V is TRBV10-3; D not resolved. This CDR3 region has 12 residues. Per germline, CDR1 ENHRY and CDR2 SYGVKD. Trimming pared 5 bases from V and 1 base from J, leaving 5 bases between. CDR3 loop: CAISRGNTEAFF. CDR3 coding DNA: TGTGCCATCAGTCGCGGGAACACTGAAGCTTTCTTT.

This chain uses TRBV27 with TRBJ2-2; D might be TRBD1 (6 bases). With 2 bases removed from V and 4 bases from J, the gap between germline ends came to 11 bases. This CDR3 spans 15 amino acids. CDR1 and CDR2 (germline): MNHEY, SMNVEV (reference sequence). This chain's CDR3 is CASSLAAGVTGELFF. The CDR3 DNA sequence: TGTGCCAGCAGTTTAGCTGCAGGGGTCACCGGGGAGCTGTTTTTT.

V usage is TRBV4-1 and J usage is TRBJ1-3; 9 bases line up with TRBD1. V was clipped by 4 bases and J by 3 bases; unmatched bases: 7. The CDR3 length is 16 residues. The germline CDR1 and CDR2 sequences are MGHRA and YSYEKL. CDR3 nucleotides: TGCGCCAGCAGCCTTCCGGGACAGGGTTTTGGAAACACCATATATTTT. Encoded protein: CASSLPGQGFGNTIYF.

The CDR3 spells CASSPGTGGRNTEAFF. The DNA of the CDR3 is TGTGCCAGCAGCCCAGGGACAGGGGGCCGGAACACTGAAGCTTTCTTT. This chain joins TRBV3-1 (or the pseudogene TRBV3-2) and TRBJ1-1; TRBD1 aligns across 12 bases. Per germline, CDR1 LGHDT and CDR2 YNNKEL (reference sequence). This CDR3 has 16 residues. After removal of 4 bases from V and 1 base from J, the junction contained 4 bases not matched to a gene.

V usage is TRBV6-5 and J usage is TRBJ2-2; TRBD1 might be the D (5 bases). The CDR3 is 16 amino acids. The germline CDR1 and CDR2 sequences are MNHEY and SVGAGI. The germline V and J ends were trimmed by 0 bases and 5 bases, with 13 bases remaining between them. The CDR3 region has the DNA TGTGCCAGCAGTTACTCCGTTGTTAGGGGAACCGGGGAGCTGTTTTTT. Translating gives CASSYSVVRGTGELFF.

The chain recombines TRBV11-2 with TRBJ1-2; 7 nucleotides align to TRBD1. Unmatched junction bases numbered 10, after V lost 3 bases and J lost 0 bases. This CDR3 has 17 amino acids. The germline V gene encodes CDR1 SGHAT and CDR2 FQNNGV. The CDR3 is CASSFNRGTVSNYGYTF. For the CDR3, the DNA is TGTGCCAGCAGCTTCAACCGCGGGACAGTGTCTAACTATGGCTACACCTTC.

The rearrangement uses TRBV27 and TRBJ1-2; weak D call: TRBD1 (6 bases). There are 13 residues in the CDR3. V was cut by 7 bases and J by 8 bases, with 17 bases left in between. Per germline, CDR1 MNHEY and CDR2 SMNVEV (reference sequence). The CDR3 coding sequence is TGTGCCAGCAAAAACAACAGGGAGGGCGGCTACACCTTC. Its protein product is CASKNNREGGYTF.

The V gene is TRBV30, the J gene TRBJ1-1; possible D gene TRBD1, 5 bases. This CDR3 spans 15 amino acids. V was shortened by 1 base and J by 0 bases, with 12 bases between the two germline ends. The germline gives CDR1 GTSNPN, CDR2 SVGIG (reference sequence). CDR3 bases: TGTGCCTGGAGTGAGGCAGGGATCATGAACACTGAAGCTTTCTTT. As protein: CAWSEAGIMNTEAFF.

This rearrangement joins TRBV2 to TRBJ2-5; 9 bases line up with TRBD1. Trimming removed 1 base from V and 2 bases from J; junction bases left unmatched: 5. This CDR3 is 16 amino acids long. Germline loops: CDR1 SNHLY, CDR2 FYNNEI. The CDR3 sequence: CASSEGDRVWQETQYF. CDR3 nucleotides: TGTGCCAGCAGTGAAGGGGACAGGGTTTGGCAAGAGACCCAGTACTTC. Full variable domain (remainder filled in from reference TRBV2 and TRBJ2-5): EPEVTQTPSHQVTQMGQEVILRCVPISNHLYFYWYRQILGQKVEFLVSFYNNEISEKSEIFDDQFSVERPDGSNFTLKIRSTKLEDSAMYFCASSEGDRVWQETQYFGPGTRLLVL.

The chain joins TRBV2 to TRBJ1-1; D not certain. Trimming removed 6 bases from V and 0 bases from J, with 11 bases in between. This CDR3 has 14 residues. Germline CDR1 is SNHLY and CDR2 is FYNNEI. The DNA for the CDR3 is TGTGCCAGCAGCCGTAGCTACATGAACACTGAAGCTTTCTTT. Protein product: CASSRSYMNTEAFF.

The CDR3 DNA is TGTGCCAGCAGGATCGGGACTAGCGACAATGAGCAGTTCTTC. Protein product: CASRIGTSDNEQFF. The chain employs TRBV6-5 and TRBJ2-1; 10 bases fit TRBD2. This CDR3 has 14 residues. The germline V gene has CDR1 MNHEY and CDR2 SVGAGI. Trimming cost V 6 bases and J 5 bases; bases outside gene matches: 4.

The genes are TRBV9 and TRBJ1-2; TRBD1 is a possible D gene (5 bases). CDR1 and CDR2 (germline): SGDLS, YYNGEE. The V end was cut by 5 bases, the J end by 1 base, with 9 bases between. This CDR3 has 13 amino acids. The CDR3 nucleotides are TGTGCCAGCAGAGTACAGGATAACTATGGCTACACCTTC. Translating gives CASRVQDNYGYTF.

The rearrangement uses TRBV5-1 and TRBJ2-5; D is uncertain. CDR1 and CDR2 from the germline V gene are SGHRS and YFSETQ. V shed 1 base and J shed 0 bases, with 7 bases lying between them. This CDR3 is 14 amino acids long. The CDR3 is CASSLIGNQETQYF. In DNA form, the CDR3 reads TGCGCCAGCAGCTTGATCGGTAACCAAGAGACCCAGTACTTC. Together with reference TRBV5-1 and TRBJ2-5, the CDR3 gives the full variable domain: KAGVTQTPRYLIKTRGQQVTLSCSPISGHRSVSWYQQTPGQGLQFLFEYFSETQRNKGNFPGRFSGRQFSNSRSEMNVSTLELGDSALYLCASSLIGNQETQYFGPGTRLLVL.

This clone was detected once. This sequence joins TRBV3-1 (or the pseudogene TRBV3-2) and TRBJ1-1; 7 bases are a match to TRBD1. The CDR3 consists of 14 residues. CDR1 is LGHDT, CDR2 YNNKEL, per germline (reference sequence). Trimming at V came to 4 bases and at J to 3 bases, leaving 5 bases not matched to a gene. For the CDR3, the DNA is TGTGCCAGCAGCCGAGGGGACAGACACACTGAAGCTTTCTTT. This encodes CASSRGDRHTEAFF.

The V call is TRBV5-1, the J call TRBJ2-5, with a tentative D call TRBD1 (6 bases). The V gene's germline CDR1 is SGHRS and CDR2 YFSETQ. This CDR3 spans 15 amino acids. Trimming stripped 6 bases from V and 5 bases from J, with 20 bases between. DNA for the CDR3: TGCGCCAGCACCGATCCGCGGACAGTGGAGGAGACCCAGTACTTC. Amino acids: CASTDPRTVEETQYF.

V and J are TRBV7-2 and TRBJ2-1; 9 bases line up with TRBD2. This CDR3 is built from 15 residues. CDR1 and CDR2 from the germline V gene are SGHTA and FQGNSA. J was trimmed by 6 bases and V by 2 bases; bases with no gene match: 5. The CDR3 DNA reads as TGTGCCAGCAGCTTAAGTAGCGGGGGCCCCAATGAGCAGTTCTTC. This codes for CASSLSSGGPNEQFF.

The chain recombines TRBV18 with TRBJ2-2; the D gene is possibly TRBD2 (5 bases). The CDR3 contains 13 residues. Germline V CDR1 and CDR2: KGHSH, LQKENI. V lost 3 bases to trimming and J lost 7 bases, with 9 bases between them. The CDR3 sequence: CASSPEGDGELFF. The CDR3 DNA is TGTGCCAGCTCACCTGAGGGTGACGGGGAGCTGTTTTTT.

The gene calls are TRBV6-4 and TRBJ1-2, with D possibly TRBD1 on 5 matching bases. Trimming removed 3 bases from V and 7 bases from J, with 12 bases in between. CDR1 and CDR2 (germline): MRHNA, SNTAGT. The CDR3 runs to 13 residues. Written as DNA, the CDR3 is TGTGCCAGCAGTGAGTGTAGGGGTTGTGGCTACACCTTC. Translation: CASSECRGCGYTF.

Worth noting for this clone: Other nucleotide sequences in the sample specify the same CDR3. The chain carries TRBV30 and TRBJ1-5; 7 bases match TRBD1. With V trimmed by 1 base and J by 2 bases, 2 bases remained unmatched. This CDR3 spans 14 amino acids. Germline-derived CDR1 and CDR2 are GTSNPN and SVGIG (reference sequence). This CDR3 reads CAWSGTGGNQPQHF. CDR3 coding DNA: TGTGCCTGGAGTGGTACAGGGGGCAATCAGCCCCAGCATTTT.

The chain is built from TRBV5-5 and TRBJ2-7; D possibly corresponds to TRBD2 (6 bases). V lost 0 bases to trimming and J lost 0 bases, with 10 bases between them. The CDR3 has 15 amino acids. CDR1 SGHKS and CDR2 YYEKEE come from the germline V gene (reference sequence). As DNA, the CDR3 is TGTGCCAGCAGCTTGGAGCAGCGGGCCTCCTACGAGCAGTACTTC. It translates to CASSLEQRASYEQYF.

This rearrangement joins TRBV27 to TRBJ1-1; perhaps TRBD1 as D (6 bases). This CDR3 has 14 amino acids. The V gene's germline CDR1 is MNHEY and CDR2 SMNVEV (reference sequence). Trimming took 3 bases from V and 7 from J, leaving 15 bases between them. The CDR3 DNA is TGTGCCAGCAGTTTGGACAGAACCCTCCATGAAGCTTTCTTT. It codes for CASSLDRTLHEAFF.

Comment on this clone: The DNA is left out, because the CDR3 cannot be placed on it with certainty; the CDR3 is given as TCRdb lists it. This sequence joins TRBV27 and TRBJ2-2; the DNA was not used to check the table's D call, TRBD1. Germline-derived CDR1 and CDR2 are MNHEY and SMNVEV (reference sequence). The CDR3 is made up of 16 amino acids, end residues included. This CDR3 reads CASSSSTGAVTGELFF.

V gene TRBV27 combines with J gene TRBJ1-2; the match to TRBD1 covers 12 bases. The CDR3 runs to 18 residues. Unmatched junction bases numbered 14, after V lost 5 bases and J lost 4 bases. The germline V gene encodes CDR1 MNHEY and CDR2 SMNVEV (reference sequence). The CDR3: CASSPATGTGGDSYGYTF. Written as DNA, the CDR3 is TGTGCCAGCAGTCCCGCTACCGGGACAGGGGGCGACAGCTATGGCTACACCTTC.

This clone was seen a handful of times. The chain couples TRBV6-6 to TRBJ1-1; weak D call: TRBD1 (5 bases). The CDR3 length is 21 residues. Trimming cost V 6 bases and J 1 base, with 33 bases left between them. Germline values: CDR1 MNHNY, CDR2 SVGAGI (reference sequence). CDR3 nucleotides: TGTGCCAGCAGCCTCCTCCCGGCAGGGATTAGAGGTGAGGTTGAGAACACTGAAGCTTTCTTT. Translated, it gives CASSLLPAGIRGEVENTEAFF.

The chain is built from TRBV9 and TRBJ1-1, with 12 bases aligning to TRBD1. The ends lost 3 bases at V and 5 bases at J; junction bases unmatched: 5. The CDR3 has 15 amino acids. Germline-derived CDR1 and CDR2 are SGDLS and YYNGEE. Here the CDR3 reads CASSAGTGGLTEAFF. The CDR3 DNA follows: TGTGCCAGCAGCGCCGGGACAGGGGGCCTAACTGAAGCTTTCTTT.

This clone occurred a few times. This chain uses TRBV7-9 with TRBJ1-3; TRBD1 matches 10 bases. The CDR3 covers 16 residues. V lost 3 bases to trimming and J lost 3 bases; unmatched junction nucleotides: 5. CDR1 and CDR2 from the germline V gene are SEHNR and FQNEAQ (reference sequence). The CDR3: CASSFQGQGGGNTIYF. CDR3 bases: TGTGCCAGCAGCTTCCAAGGACAGGGGGGTGGAAACACCATATATTTT.